This T cell receptor (beta chain) was obtained from a study of blood T cell repertoires in COVID-19. Clones were sequenced by immunoSEQ multiplex PCR, and TCRdb holds only the in-frame ones, with some missing. The sample includes approximately 300,000 clones, about 90% of them seen just once. Participants came from roughly 25 US areas, aged about 18 to 89 years. Per the germline V gene, CDR1 is SNHLY and CDR2 is FYNNEI. V shed 5 bases, J shed 5 bases, and the junction held 8 bases outside the gene matches. The CDR3 is 14 residues long. This clonotype was sampled from a young woman with acute COVID-19. Sequencing was performed on PBMCs or T cells enriched from blood (not recorded which). The rearrangement joins TRBV2 to TRBJ2-7, with 8 bases identical to TRBD1. CDR3 in amino acids: CASSQDRAPDEQYF. CDR3 DNA: TGTGCCAGCAGTCAGGACAGGGCTCCAGACGAGCAGTACTTC.